The present T cell receptor beta chain was sequenced within a study of blood T cell repertoires in COVID-19. Study in general: Material from acute and convalescent COVID-19 was sourced from the United States, Italy and Spain.

Germline-derived CDR1 and CDR2 are MNHEY and SVGEGT. J was trimmed by 6 bases and V by 4 bases; bases with no gene match: 13. CDR3 length: 17 residues. Here immunoSEQ multiplex PCR was the method, and the copy in TCRdb shows in-frame clones only, minus some. The data contain around 190,000 clones, approximately 90% of them seen just once; the ten biggest clones take up about 4.2%. This chain joins TRBV6-2 or TRBV6-3 and TRBJ1-5; 9 nucleotides agree with TRBD1. Sequenced input: peripheral blood. The TCR comes from a human donor in a cohort sampled during active COVID-19. DNA of the CDR3: TGTGCCAGCAGTTCCCCATCCGGGACAGGGTTCTCTCAGCCCCAGCATTTT. Amino acid sequence: CASSSPSGTGFSQPQHF.